The 8 T cell receptor beta chains below were found in one sample sequenced in a study of PD-1 blockade in classical Hodgkin lymphoma (dated by TCRdb to 2018 to 2020). What this sample's time point label stands for: cycle 4 day 1 (C4D1), after more than 5 weeks of nivolumab. All trial patients had relapsed after autologous stem cell transplantation, with cohorts A, B and C differing in prior brentuximab vedotin exposure. Magnetic negative selection with a Miltenyi CD4+ T cell isolation kit was used to purify CD4+ T cells from thawed PBMCs. Libraries were constructed by the immunoSEQ multiplex PCR assay. In TCRdb, the immuneACCESS table is reduced to in-frame sequences with V and J assigned. These tables do not hold every clone; where another copy was compared, an unresolved V gene accounts for under half, and the others remain unexplained. The sample data list around 30,000 clones, and approximately 80% of these were observed just once. 0.62% of the sample is held by the ten biggest clonotypes.

Sequenced here: CD4+ T cells from blood, sampled before the fourth cycle of nivolumab. These receptors all come from a human donor with classical Hodgkin lymphoma.

The chain links TRBV4-2 to TRBJ2-1, with 8 bases fitting TRBD1. V gave up 2 bases and J gave up 16 bases; unmatched junction bases: 7. CDR1 LGHNA and CDR2 YNFKEQ come from the germline V gene. The CDR3 is 12 amino acids. The DNA of the CDR3 is TGTGCCAGCAGCCAATCGGGACAGGTGGGATTCTTC. Protein sequence: CASSQSGQVGFF.

This clone was counted only a few times. This sequence joins TRBV4-1 and TRBJ2-7; 7 bases fit TRBD2. The CDR3 consists of 15 residues. J lost 0 bases, V lost 2 bases, and 4 bases had no gene match. Looked up from germline, CDR1 is MGHRA and CDR2 is YSYEKL. CDR3 in DNA: TGCGCCAGCAGCCAACTAGCGGCCAACTCCTACGAGCAGTACTTC. This gives the protein CASSQLAANSYEQYF.

The rearrangement links TRBV6-5 to TRBJ1-2, with 10 bases lining up with TRBD1. Germline V gene sequence: CDR1 MNHEY, CDR2 SVGAGI. The length of the CDR3 is 16 residues. The J segment lost 6 bases and the V segment lost 4 bases, leaving 11 bases of the junction unmatched. Here the CDR3 reads CASSFPGTGDSDGYTF. DNA of the CDR3: TGTGCCAGCAGTTTCCCCGGGACAGGGGATTCAGATGGCTACACCTTC.

The chain carries TRBV6-1 and TRBJ2-3; D possibly uses TRBD1 or TRBD2 (5 bases each). The CDR3 sequence is 15 residues long. V was cut by 6 bases and J by 2 bases, with 15 bases left in between. The germline V gene encodes CDR1 MNHNS and CDR2 SASEGT. The CDR3 loop is CASSPGTQHTDTQYF. DNA of the CDR3: TGTGCCAGCAGCCCCGGGACCCAACACACAGATACGCAGTATTTT.

The DNA of the CDR3 is TGTGCCTCCGGCCTAGGGGGCCTAGAGACCCAGTACTTC. Residues: CASGLGGLETQYF. V usage is TRBV30 and J usage is TRBJ2-5; 7 nucleotides agree with TRBD1. Germline V lookup: CDR1 GTSNPN, CDR2 SVGIG (reference sequence). CDR3 length equals 13 residues. J was trimmed by 4 bases and V by 7 bases; bases with no gene match: 9.

This clone was seen a single time. The rearrangement links TRBV19 to TRBJ2-1, with D unclear. There are 14 residues in the CDR3. Germline CDR1 and CDR2: LNHDA and SQIVND (reference sequence). The V gene lost 3 bases and the J gene lost 3 bases, with 9 bases spanning the gap. In DNA, the CDR3 is TGTGCCAGTAGTATTGGCACAGTCTACAATGAGCAGTTCTTC. It codes for CASSIGTVYNEQFF.

The CDR3: CASHYEASSYNEQFF. CDR3 in DNA: TGTGCCAGTCACTATGAGGCGTCTAGCTACAATGAGCAGTTCTTC. The chain carries TRBV2 and TRBJ2-1; D remains unclear. V lost 9 bases to trimming and J lost 3 bases, with 18 bases between them. CDR3 length: 15 residues. Germline V gives CDR1 SNHLY, CDR2 FYNNEI. Looking up the rest from reference TRBV2 and TRBJ2-1 gives the full variable domain: EPEVTQTPSHQVTQMGQEVILRCVPISNHLYFYWYRQILGQKVEFLVSFYNNEISEKSEIFDDQFSVERPDGSNFTLKIRSTKLEDSAMYFCASHYEASSYNEQFFGPGTRLTVL.

The genes are TRBV7-9 and TRBJ2-5; D may match TRBD1 or TRBD2 (5 bases each). CDR1 and CDR2 (germline): SEHNR, FQNEAQ (reference sequence). V gave up 2 bases and J gave up 5 bases, with 9 bases separating them. This CDR3 is built from 13 residues. Here the CDR3 DNA reads TGTGCCAGCAGCTTAACGGGGACGGAGACCCAGTACTTC. Its translation: CASSLTGTETQYF.